The sample holds many counts of the clone carrying this T cell receptor beta chain. The antigen remains unidentified. This record belongs to a study of response to subunit inactivated influenza vaccine. Overall study results and limits: The authors suggested that every seasonal influenza vaccination recruits few new T cells.

TCRdb called the RT-PCR reads again in MiXCR, with one record for every CDR3 protein. The table shows 500,000 to 750,000 distinct CDR3 sequences, with 13% to 15% occurring only once. Trimming cost V 3 bases and J 2 bases, with 9 bases left between them. Germline CDR1 and CDR2: SGHRS and YFSETQ. This CDR3 comprises 14 residues. Sequencing was performed on PBMCs from blood, taken less than 13 days after vaccination. This chain uses TRBV5-1 with TRBJ2-1; tentatively, D is TRBD2 (5 bases). The clonotype was recovered from a man in his fifties or sixties who received an inactivated influenza vaccine. CDR3 nucleotide sequence: TGCGCCAGCAGCTCCACGGGGACCTACAATGAGCAGTTCTTC. This sequence encodes CASSSTGTYNEQFF.